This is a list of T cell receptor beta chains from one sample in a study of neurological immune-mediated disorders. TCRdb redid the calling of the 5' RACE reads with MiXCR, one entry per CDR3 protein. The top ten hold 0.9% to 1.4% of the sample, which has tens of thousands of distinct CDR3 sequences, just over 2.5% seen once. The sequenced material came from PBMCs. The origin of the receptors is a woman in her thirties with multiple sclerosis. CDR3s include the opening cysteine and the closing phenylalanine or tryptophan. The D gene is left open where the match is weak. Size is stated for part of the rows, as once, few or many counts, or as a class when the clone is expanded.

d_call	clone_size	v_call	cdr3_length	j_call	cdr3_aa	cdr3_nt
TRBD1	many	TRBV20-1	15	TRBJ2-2	CSANDRGFNTGELFF	TGCAGTGCGAATGACAGGGGGTTCAACACCGGGGAGCTGTTTTTT
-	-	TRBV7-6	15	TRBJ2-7	CASSLEPGAYYEQYF	TGTGCCAGCAGCTTAGAACCAGGGGCCTACTACGAGCAGTACTTC
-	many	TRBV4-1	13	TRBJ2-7	CASSPGTNYEQYF	TGCGCCAGTAGTCCGGGAACCAACTACGAGCAGTACTTC
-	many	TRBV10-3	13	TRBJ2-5	CAITDGLAETQYF	TGTGCCATCACCGACGGACTTGCAGAGACCCAGTACTTC
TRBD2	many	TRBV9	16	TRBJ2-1	CASSVVAGSSYNEQFF	TGTGCCAGCAGCGTAGTAGCGGGAAGCTCCTACAATGAGCAGTTCTTC
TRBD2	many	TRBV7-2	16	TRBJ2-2	CASSLGASGYTGELFF	TGTGCCAGCAGCTTAGGGGCTAGCGGATACACCGGGGAGCTGTTTTTT
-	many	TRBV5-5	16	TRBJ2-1	CASSSWGALTGHEQFF	TGTGCCAGCAGCTCTTGGGGGGCTCTTACGGGCCATGAGCAGTTCTTC
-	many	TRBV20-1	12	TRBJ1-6	CSARLGNSPLHF	TGCAGTGCACGCCTTGGGAATTCACCCCTCCACTTT
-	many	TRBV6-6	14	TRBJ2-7	CASSPREISGEQYF	TGTGCCAGCAGCCCCCGGGAGATCTCCGGCGAGCAGTACTTC
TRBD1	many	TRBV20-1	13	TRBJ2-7	CSPIYRGTYEQYF	TGCAGTCCGATTTACAGGGGTACCTACGAGCAGTACTTC
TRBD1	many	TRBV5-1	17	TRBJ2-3	CASSLGGTALGTDTQYF	TGCGCCAGCAGCTTGGGGGGGACAGCATTGGGGACAGATACGCAGTATTTT
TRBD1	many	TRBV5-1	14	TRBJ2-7	CASSDGQGPYEQYF	TGCGCCAGCAGCGACGGACAGGGCCCCTACGAGCAGTACTTC
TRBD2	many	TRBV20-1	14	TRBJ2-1	CSASLAGTYNEQFF	TGCAGTGCTAGCCTAGCGGGAACTTACAATGAGCAGTTCTTC
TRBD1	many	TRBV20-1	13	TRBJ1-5	CSAGTVQQQPQHF	TGCAGTGCCGGGACAGTTCAACAACAGCCCCAGCATTTT
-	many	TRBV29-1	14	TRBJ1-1	CSVEKQGWVTEAFF	TGCAGCGTTGAAAAGCAGGGTTGGGTCACTGAAGCTTTCTTT
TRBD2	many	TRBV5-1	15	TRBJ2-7	CASSPGTSDAYEQYF	TGCGCCAGCAGCCCCGGGACTAGCGACGCCTACGAGCAGTACTTC
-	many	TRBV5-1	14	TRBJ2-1	CASSLGQSFNEQFF	TGCGCCAGCAGCTTGGGACAGAGTTTCAATGAGCAGTTCTTC
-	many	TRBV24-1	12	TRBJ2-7	CATSDLGYEQYF	TGTGCCACCAGTGATTTGGGGTACGAGCAGTACTTC
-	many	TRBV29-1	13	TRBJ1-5	CSVRGQGDQPQHF	TGCAGCGTTCGGGGGCAAGGGGATCAGCCCCAGCATTTT
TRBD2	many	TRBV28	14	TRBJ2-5	CASSFGGGGETQYF	TGTGCCAGCAGTTTCGGCGGGGGTGGAGAGACCCAGTACTTC
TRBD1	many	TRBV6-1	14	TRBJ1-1	CASSNRGRNTEAFF	TGTGCCAGCAGTAACAGGGGGCGTAACACTGAAGCTTTCTTT
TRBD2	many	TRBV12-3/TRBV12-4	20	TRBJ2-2	CASSTSWGSGRAAGTGELFF	TGTGCCAGCAGCACATCTTGGGGTAGCGGGAGGGCCGCAGGGACCGGGGAGCTGTTTTTT
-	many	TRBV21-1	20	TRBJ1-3	CASSKARVPMTGPSRNTIYF	TGTGCCAGCAGCAAAGCTCGGGTCCCGATGACAGGGCCTAGTAGAAACACCATATATTTT